This TCR beta chain was identified during a study of regulatory T cells in long-lasting Graves disease. As concerns this clonotype: A much more abundant neighbour one base away suggests this may be a read error.

The CDR3 is made up of 17 amino acids. CDR1 SEHNR and CDR2 FQNEAQ come from the germline V gene (reference sequence). Time point here: newly diagnosed GD, antithyroid drugs for less than 3 months. PBMCs provided the RNA from which the TCR library was made. From an endocrinology department in Xi'an, China, came the patients. With iRepertoire HTBI primers and Arm-PCR of CDR3 regions, TCR beta libraries were built. TCRdb re-analysed the multiplex PCR reads in MiXCR, keeping a single row per CDR3 protein. The repertoire holds approximately 480,000 distinct CDR3 sequences, with 15% to 20% as singletons. These data also formed part of another study, on T cells in Graves' hyperthyroidism and ophthalmopathy.

The V call is TRBV7-9, the J call TRBJ2-2; weak D call: TRBD2 (6 bases). This TCR was sampled from a man aged 35-49 years with Graves disease. The sample here was peripheral blood mononuclear cells (PBMCs), taken at new diagnosis, from a patient treated with antithyroid drugs. The CDR3 region has the DNA TGTGCCAGCAGCTTGGTTCCCAGCGGGTCCTTCACCGAGGAGCTGTTTTTT. Protein product: CASSLVPSGSFTEELFF.